The 2 T cell receptor beta chains in this list originate from one sample, sequenced in a study of cytomegalovirus exposure and HLA in healthy donors. Amplification used 60 Vbeta primers and 13 Jbeta primers. The protocol was immunoSEQ multiplex PCR, while the TCRdb copy is restricted to in-frame clones and leaves out a portion. The data show some 190,000 clones, roughly 80% seen once. The sample comprised PBMCs. The origin of the receptors is a woman under 40 in good health and CMV-seropositive.

Here the CDR3 reads CAISGRLAGVSGELFF. In nucleotides, the CDR3 is TGTGCCATCAGTGGGCGACTAGCGGGAGTGTCCGGGGAGCTGTTTTTT. The V gene is TRBV10-3, the J gene TRBJ2-2, with 12 bases that match TRBD2. The J segment lost 6 bases and the V segment lost 4 bases, leaving 6 bases of the junction unmatched. CDR1 is ENHRY, CDR2 SYGVKD, per germline. The CDR3 spans 16 residues.

This clone was counted a few times. V usage is TRBV10-3 and J usage is TRBJ2-1; possibly TRBD1 for D (5 bases). Germline V gene lookup returns CDR1 ENHRY and CDR2 SYGVKD. Trimming cost V 1 base and J 6 bases, with 7 bases left between them. CDR3 size: 13 residues. This CDR3 is CAISEFQGNEQFF. The CDR3 nucleotides read TGTGCCATCAGTGAGTTTCAGGGCAATGAGCAGTTCTTC.